One sample yielded the 26 T cell receptor delta chains listed below, sequenced in a study of gamma delta lymphoproliferative disorders and STAT genes. TCRdb ran CATT on the multiplex PCR reads. The data hold some 2,200 delta-chain clones, with approximately 1.5% observed a single time. The receptor sequences were amplified from genomic DNA of peripheral blood mononuclear cells. The sample was blood. The receptors originated from a human donor in good health.

Only a few counts were recorded for this clone. The V gene is uncalled and the J gene is TRDJ1; the listed D gene, TRDD3, was not tested against the DNA. The CDR3 runs 23 residues. Written as DNA, the CDR3 is TGTGCTTCATTGTGCCTTCCTACGGGATTGGCTGGGGGACGCGAAGTGTACACCGATAAACTCATCTTT. It encodes CASLCLPTGLAGGREVYTDKLIF.

About this clone itself: The TCRdb protein, from a much larger clone, departs from this DNA's translation at residue 7, likely by read error; the protein shown derives from the DNA. CDR3 sequence (DNA): TGTGCTCTTGGTAGATGCCGCTGGGGGATGACAGCCGATAAACTCATCTTT. Its protein product is CALGRCRWGMTADKLIF. The gene calls are TRDV1 and TRDJ1, with TRDD3 matching 9 bases. V lost 6 bases and J lost 3; bases outside the gene matches: 14. This CDR3 is 17 amino acids long. Germline CDR1 and CDR2: TSWWSYY and QGS.

In the case of this clone: A read error is the likely source, as a far larger clone sits one nucleotide away. This sample includes further DNA sequences coding for the same CDR3. In DNA, the CDR3 is TGTGCCCTCGTCGGTACTGGAGGATTGTCCGATAAACTCATCTTT. Translating it yields CALVGTGGLSDKLIF. The V gene is TRDV3, the J gene TRDJ1; D might be TRDD3 (5 bases). Per the germline V gene, CDR1 is TVYSNPD and CDR2 is GDNSRS (reference sequence). The V and J ends lost 5 bases and 3 bases respectively, with 22 bases between them. The CDR3 contains 15 residues. The entire variable domain, with the rest obtained from reference TRDV3 and TRDJ1, is as follows: CDKVTQSSPDQTVASGSEVVLLCTYDTVYSNPDLFWYRIRPDYSFQFVFYGDNSRSEGADFTQGRFSVKHILTQKAFHLVISPVRTEDSATYYCALVGTGGLSDKLIFGKGTRVTVEP.

Of note for this clone: This is likely an artifact of a read error, given a far larger clone one base away. Other DNA sequences in this specimen translate into the identical CDR3. V gene TRDV1 combines with J gene TRDJ1; 13 nucleotides line up with TRDD3. From germline, CDR1 is TSWWSYY and CDR2 QGS. The CDR3 sequence is 25 residues long. Losses at the gene ends were 1 base for V and 0 bases for J; bases not matched to a gene: 26. The CDR3 sequence: CALGEPLLTRTGGYAKKLYTDKLIF. The CDR3, as DNA: TGTGCTCTTGGGGAACCGTTACTAACCCGTACTGGGGGATACGCGAAAAAGCTCTACACCGATAAACTCATCTTT.

As for this clone: TCRdb attributes to this sequence the protein of a much larger clone, which differs from the DNA translation at residue 5; a read error is likely, and the protein displayed is translated from the DNA. This CDR3 reads CACDAVGLGDTSLLKYTDKLIF. The CDR3 DNA follows: TGTGCCTGTGACGCCGTAGGGCTGGGGGATACGTCTTTATTAAAATACACCGATAAACTCATCTTT. The rearrangement links TRDV2 to TRDJ1; 12 bases map to TRDD3. The CDR3 is made up of 22 amino acids. Germline V gene data show CDR1 as GEAIGNYY and CDR2 as EKD. V gave up 3 bases and J gave up 0 bases; unmatched junction bases: 22.

A note on this clone: This likely stems from a read error, as it lies one base from a far larger clone. This CDR3 is also generated by other DNA sequences in the sample. The genes are TRDV1 and TRDJ1, with 12 bases that match TRDD3. V was pared by 1 base and J by 2 bases, with 20 bases of the junction left unmatched. CDR1 is TSWWSYY, CDR2 QGS, per germline. The CDR3 consists of 22 residues. The DNA for the CDR3 is TGTGCTCTTGGGGAACCTTTATTCTTACTAAGGTACTGGGGGATACAGACCGATAAACTCATCTTT. Translation gives CALGEPLFLLRYWGIQTDKLIF.

This clone was picked up a small number of times. This sequence is one base from a far larger clone and is likely a read error. This specimen includes other DNA sequences encoding the same CDR3. The chain links TRDV2 to TRDJ2; D is perhaps TRDD3 (5 bases). The CDR3 extends over 15 amino acids. CDR1 GEAIGNYY and CDR2 EKD come from the germline V gene. V was shortened by 3 bases and J by 5 bases, with 15 bases between the two germline ends. CDR3 in amino acids: CACDPMLGLTAQLFF. DNA of the CDR3: TGTGCCTGTGACCCTATGCTGGGATTAACAGCACAACTCTTCTTT.

The table lists this clone with many counts. This is likely an artifact of a read error, given a far larger clone one base away. The sample contains more than one DNA sequence encoding this CDR3. The chain is built from TRDV1 and TRDJ1; 13 bases match TRDD3. The germline V gene has CDR1 TSWWSYY and CDR2 QGS. This CDR3 region has 25 residues. In DNA form, the CDR3 reads TGTGCTCTTGGGGAACCGTTACTAACCCGTACTGGGGGATACGCGAAGAAGCTCTACACCGATAAACTCATTTTT. Protein: CALGEPLLTRTGGYAKKLYTDKLIF.

Of note for this clone: The protein in TCRdb stems from a much larger clone and differs at residue 9 from this DNA's translation, likely a read error; here the protein is translated from the DNA. J is TRDJ1 and V is TRDV2; 7 positions agree with TRDD3. The V segment lost 3 bases and the J segment 0 bases; nucleotides outside the gene matches: 9. Per the germline V gene, CDR1 is GEAIGNYY and CDR2 is EKD. CDR3 length: 16 residues. CDR3: CACDSLLGKYTDKLIF. The CDR3 DNA sequence: TGTGCCTGTGACTCCTTACTGGGGAAATACACCGATAAACTCATCTTT.

This clone rates as large. Other DNA sequences within the sample encode an identical CDR3. The V and J genes are TRDV1 and TRDJ1; 9 bases agree with TRDD3. CDR1 is TSWWSYY and CDR2 is QGS in the germline V gene. Trimming at V came to 6 bases and at J to 0 bases, leaving 35 bases not matched to a gene. The CDR3 is 25 residues long. The CDR3 spells CALGPELIPTLLGTGGGTYTDKLIF. The CDR3 DNA reads TGTGCTCTTGGACCAGAACTAATTCCCACCCTACTCGGTACTGGGGGAGGAACTTACACCGATAAACTCATCTTT.

This clone showed up just a few times. TCRdb records a much larger clone's protein for this DNA, with a difference at residue 17 that likely arises from a read error; the protein given is the translation of the DNA. This rearrangement joins TRDV3 to TRDJ1, with 11 bases matching TRDD3. In germline, CDR1 is TVYSNPD, CDR2 GDNSRS (reference sequence). The CDR3 is 19 amino acids. The CDR3 DNA reads as TGTGCCCGAACTTCCTACCGGAATTGGGGGATACGCAACACCGATAAATTCATCTTT. It yields the protein CARTSYRNWGIRNTDKFIF.

This clone was seen only a few times. TCRdb shows a much larger clone's protein in place of this DNA's translation, and the two differ at residue 13, likely through a read error; the protein shown is translated from the DNA. The chain combines TRDV1 with TRDJ1; D possibly corresponds to TRDD3 (5 bases). Germline V gives CDR1 TSWWSYY, CDR2 QGS. The CDR3 extends over 20 amino acids. V lost 1 base to trimming and J lost 0 bases, with 24 bases between them. CDR3 coding DNA: TGTGCTCTTGGGGAACCTCCTTTTCCCCCGCGGGGAGTGTACACCGATAAACTCATCTTT. Its translation: CALGEPPFPPRGVYTDKLIF.

Within the sample, this clone is large. Other DNA sequences in this specimen translate into the identical CDR3. The chain has TRDV1 and TRDJ1, with D perhaps matching TRDD2 or TRDD3 (6 bases each). This CDR3 spans 21 amino acids. Germline V gene sequence: CDR1 TSWWSYY, CDR2 QGS. Between the trimmed V and J ends, which lost 0 bases and 0 bases, there was a span of 26 bases. Here the CDR3 reads CALGELGNFLYWAVYTDKLIF. DNA of the CDR3: TGTGCTCTTGGGGAACTAGGTAACTTCCTTTACTGGGCCGTGTACACCGATAAACTCATCTTT.

This clone was counted a few times. The TCRdb protein comes from a much larger clone and disagrees with this DNA's translation at residue 7, likely due to a read error; the protein given here is derived from the DNA. In nucleotides, the CDR3 is TGTGCCTGTGACGTCGTTGGGGGTACTGGGGGATCCGGACAACTCATCTTT. Residues: CACDVVGGTGGSGQLIF. V is TRDV2 and J is TRDJ1; the match to TRDD3 covers 10 bases. CDR3 length equals 17 residues. The V and J ends lost 3 bases and 9 bases, in that order; junction bases with no gene match: 18. Germline CDR1 and CDR2: GEAIGNYY and EKD.

Remarks on this clone: TCRdb attributes to this sequence the protein of a much larger clone, which differs from the DNA translation at residue 17; a read error is likely, and the protein displayed is translated from the DNA. V usage is TRDV2 and J usage is TRDJ3; the match to TRDD3 covers 10 bases. This CDR3 region has 22 residues. CDR1 is GEAIGNYY and CDR2 is EKD in the germline V gene. CDR3 loop: CACDSPGMGDTLSPWDIRQMFF. The CDR3 bases are TGTGCCTGTGACTCACCGGGCATGGGGGATACCCTAAGCCCCTGGGACATCCGACAGATGTTTTTC.

For this clone: A far larger clone lies a single base away; this is likely a read error. The chain carries TRDV1 and TRDJ1, with 10 bases identical to TRDD3. The CDR3 has 24 amino acids. CDR1 is TSWWSYY, CDR2 QGS, per germline. V dropped 5 bases and J dropped 0; count of bases not matched to a gene: 30. The CDR3 loop reads CALGNQLSYTRGWGIFGYTDKLIF. DNA of the CDR3: TGTGCTCTTGGGAACCAACTTTCCTACACGAGGGGCTGGGGGATATTCGGGTACACCGATAAACTCATCTTT.

Of note for this clone: This sequence is one base from a far larger clone and is likely a read error. The sample holds other DNA sequences that translate to the same CDR3. J is TRDJ1 and V is TRDV3; TRDD3 is a possible D gene (6 bases). Per the germline V gene, CDR1 is TVYSNPD and CDR2 is GDNSRS (reference sequence). The CDR3 spans 13 residues. V lost 4 bases and J lost 11, with 23 bases in between. This CDR3 is CASYSLRGTQLIF. The CDR3 nucleotides read TGTGCCTCCTATAGCCTCCGGGGGACGCAGCTCATCTTT.

This clone was seen more than once but under ten times. The protein given by TCRdb reflects a much larger clone and differs at residue 13 from this DNA's translation, likely from a read error; the protein shown is the DNA's translation. The V gene is TRDV3, the J gene TRDJ1; D is possibly TRDD3 (5 bases). The CDR3 totals 16 residues. Germline assignment: CDR1 TVYSNPD and CDR2 GDNSRS (reference sequence). The CDR3 loop reads CAFTNAGDTLPDRLIF. For the CDR3, the DNA is TGTGCCTTTACGAATGCGGGCGATACATTGCCCGATAGACTCATCTTT.

About this clone itself: A far larger clone is just one base off, so this is likely a read error. Other DNA sequences in the sample encode the same CDR3. The V and J genes are TRDV3 and TRDJ1; 9 bases are a match to TRDD3. CDR3 length: 15 amino acids. CDR1 TVYSNPD and CDR2 GDNSRS come from the germline V gene (reference sequence). CDR3 DNA sequence: TGTGCCTTTACAAACCCCGGGGGATACACCGATAAACTTATCTTT. Translation gives CAFTNPGGYTDKLIF.

This clone has only a few counts. This likely stems from a read error, as it lies one base from a far larger clone. This CDR3 is also generated by other DNA sequences in the sample. The V call is TRDV3, the J call TRDJ1; TRDD2 is a possible D gene (6 bases). The CDR3 is 17 amino acids. Trimming cost V 3 bases and J 2 bases, with 25 bases left between them. Germline CDR1 is TVYSNPD and CDR2 is GDNSRS (reference sequence). The CDR3 region is CALTTPPSYTITDKLIF. CDR3 DNA sequence: TGTGCCTTAACCACCCCGCCCTCCTACACTATTACCGATAAACTCATCTTT. Drawing the rest from reference TRDV3 and TRDJ1, the complete variable domain is CDKVTQSSPDQTVASGSEVVLLCTYDTVYSNPDLFWYRIRPDYSFQFVFYGDNSRSEGADFTQGRFSVKHILTQKAFHLVISPVRTEDSATYYCALTTPPSYTITDKLIFGKGTRVTVEP.

In the case of this clone: This DNA's translation and the protein TCRdb lists, from a much larger clone, do not match at residue 10, likely due to a read error; the protein shown is translated from the DNA. This sequence joins TRDV1 and TRDJ1, with 7 positions matching TRDD3. Germline lookup yields CDR1 TSWWSYY and CDR2 QGS. Trimming took 2 bases from V and 0 from J; bases not matched to a gene: 18. The CDR3 loop spans 20 amino acids. The CDR3 DNA is TGTGCTCTTGGGGAATGGGGCGTCGGATGTGGGGGACCGTACACCGATAAACTCATCTTT. It translates to CALGEWGVGCGGPYTDKLIF.

In its sample, this clone was seen a few times. This likely reflects a read error, since a far larger clone is one base away. The sample carries other DNA sequences with the same CDR3. The chain combines TRDV2 with TRDJ1, with 8 bases lining up with TRDD3. This CDR3 has 16 residues. Germline V lookup: CDR1 GEAIGNYY, CDR2 EKD. The junction had 7 bases not matched to a gene; V was cut back by 2 bases and J by 0 bases. In nucleotides, the CDR3 is TGTGCCTGTGACAAACTGGGGGGGGTGTACACCGATAAACTCATCTTT. Its translation is CACDKLGGVYTDKLIF.

Notes on this clone: Given a far larger clone just one base away, this is likely a sequencing read error. Other DNA sequences in this sample translate to the same CDR3. V and J are TRAV23/DV6 and TRDJ1; possible D gene TRDD3, 5 bases. V was clipped by 0 bases and J by 8 bases, with 26 bases between them. This CDR3 contains 17 residues. The germline V gene encodes CDR1 NTAFDY and CDR2 IRPDVSE (reference sequence). The CDR3 loop reads CAASMSELGESVGKLIF. The CDR3 nucleotides read TGTGCAGCAAGCATGAGCGAGCTAGGGGAATCGGTGGGGAAACTCATCTTT.

This clone was seen repeatedly, ten times or more. A far larger clone differs by one base, so this is likely a read error. The chain uses TRDV1 and TRDJ1; 12 bases match TRDD3. The CDR3 loop spans 25 amino acids. The trim removed 1 base at V and 0 bases at J, leaving 27 bases unmatched. In germline, CDR1 is TSWWSYY, CDR2 QGS. The CDR3 DNA reads as TGTGCTCTTGGGGAACCGTTACTAACCCGTACTGGGGGATACACGAAGAAGCTCTACACCGATAAACTCATCTTT. Its protein is CALGEPLLTRTGGYTKKLYTDKLIF.

Of note for this clone: The amino acid sequence in TCRdb belongs to a much larger clone and departs from this DNA's translation at residue 6, likely a sequencing read error; the sequence shown is translated from the DNA. This chain links TRDV2 with TRDJ1; TRDD3 matches at 11 bases. The CDR3 runs to 19 residues. In germline, CDR1 is GEAIGNYY, CDR2 EKD. V lost 0 bases, J lost 0 bases, and 11 bases stayed unmatched. CDR3 DNA sequence: TGTGCCTGTGACACCATTCATCTGGGGGATACTCAGTACACCGATAAACTCATCTTT. It yields the protein CACDTIHLGDTQYTDKLIF.

This clone has more than one count but fewer than ten. With only one base between it and a far larger clone, this is likely a read error. The sample contains more than one DNA sequence encoding this CDR3. This sequence joins TRDV2 and TRDJ1, with D hard to call. The CDR3 contains 19 residues. Germline loops: CDR1 GEAIGNYY, CDR2 EKD. With 0 bases removed from V and 0 bases from J, the gap between germline ends came to 22 bases. CDR3 residues: CACDTIPQAGSGYTDKLIF. In DNA, the CDR3 is TGTGCCTGTGACACCATACCCCAGGCGGGAAGTGGGTACACCGATAAACTCATCTTT.